One and the same sample provided the 15 T cell receptor beta chains below, sequenced in a study of T cells in Graves' hyperthyroidism and ophthalmopathy. Regions amplified from RNA transcripts were the TCR beta CDR3 regions. The HTBI primer set served for first-round RT-PCR of the TCR CDR3. One entry per CDR3 protein results from TCRdb running MiXCR on the multiplex PCR reads. The table records over 150,000 distinct CDR3 sequences, roughly 17% of them present only once. The material sequenced was blood. The receptors come from a woman aged 50 to 65 with Graves' hyperthyroidism.

In its sample, this clonotype was seen many times. The CDR3, as DNA: TGTGCCAGCAGCTATCAAATCACAGGGGTCGTCTACAATGAGCAGTTCTTC. The encoded protein is CASSYQITGVVYNEQFF. The chain combines TRBV5-8 with TRBJ2-1, with 7 bases that match TRBD1. Trimming at V came to 3 bases and at J to 3 bases, leaving 12 bases not matched to a gene. CDR3 size: 17 residues. The germline V gene encodes CDR1 SGHTS and CDR2 YDEGEE.

This clonotype was counted many times. The chain is built from TRBV6-1 and TRBJ1-1; unclear D gene. The germline V and J ends were trimmed by 6 bases and 4 bases, with 12 bases remaining between them. The CDR3 sequence is 13 residues long. Germline V lookup: CDR1 MNHNS, CDR2 SASEGT. The CDR3: CASSPGLSTEAFF. The CDR3 DNA reads TGTGCCAGCAGCCCAGGATTGAGCACTGAAGCTTTCTTT.

This clonotype appeared a few times. V and J are TRBV7-9 and TRBJ2-6; possibly TRBD1 for D (6 bases). Trimming removed 7 bases at V and 1 base at J, with 11 bases between. CDR1 and CDR2 from the germline V gene are SEHNR and FQNEAQ (reference sequence). The CDR3 has 15 amino acids. The DNA of the CDR3 is TGTGCCAGCACCTCTACAGGGTCTGGGGCCAACGTCCTGACTTTC. This sequence encodes CASTSTGSGANVLTF.

As regards this clonotype: A read error may produce the germline difference seen at one junction end. The chain recombines TRBV11-2 with TRBJ2-1; TRBD2 matches 10 bases. In germline, CDR1 is SGHAT, CDR2 FQNNGV. There are 15 residues in the CDR3. The CDR3 sequence: CASSLGLAGPNEQLF. The CDR3 nucleotides read TGTGCCAGCAGCTTAGGACTAGCGGGTCCAAATGAGCAGCTCTTC.

This clonotype was seen many times. The chain uses TRBV20-1 and TRBJ2-1; no firm D call. CDR3 length: 14 amino acids. Trimming took off 1 base at V and 7 bases at J, with 14 bases between the two ends. The germline gives CDR1 DFQATT, CDR2 SNEGSKA (reference sequence). The CDR3 here is CSARGFSRRNEQFF. The CDR3 nucleotides read TGCAGTGCTAGAGGGTTTAGCCGGAGAAATGAGCAGTTCTTC.

This clonotype was seen only a few times. This chain joins TRBV29-1 and TRBJ2-5; D gene ambiguous. The CDR3 is 12 amino acids. The V gene's germline CDR1 is SQVTM and CDR2 ANQGSEA. V was trimmed by 1 base and J by 7 bases, leaving 10 bases between them. The CDR3: CSVEGLLGTQYF. DNA for the CDR3: TGCAGCGTTGAAGGCCTACTGGGGACCCAGTACTTC.

This clonotype was detected many times. V usage is TRBV3-1 and J usage is TRBJ2-1; D perhaps matches TRBD2 (6 bases). The V end lost 6 bases, the J end lost 2 bases, and 11 bases lay between the germline ends. Germline V gives CDR1 LGHDT, CDR2 YNNKEL (reference sequence). The CDR3 runs 14 residues. CDR3 nucleotide sequence: TGTGCCAGCAGGCGGGGTCTCACCTACAATGAGCAGTTCTTC. It specifies CASRRGLTYNEQFF.

The chain carries TRBV12-3 or TRBV12-4 and TRBJ1-2; perhaps TRBD1 as D (5 bases). The CDR3 is made up of 18 amino acids. The V gene lost 2 bases and the J gene lost 1 base, with 20 bases spanning the gap. CDR3 sequence reads: CASSLRGNQALVNYGYTF. For the CDR3, the DNA is TGTGCCAGCAGTTTAAGGGGAAATCAGGCATTAGTTAACTATGGCTACACCTTC.

This clonotype was found many times. The rearrangement links TRBV24-1 to TRBJ2-7; D possibly corresponds to TRBD2 (5 bases). This CDR3 is 14 amino acids long. CDR1 KGHDR and CDR2 SFDVKD come from the germline V gene. Trimming pared 5 bases from V and 1 base from J, leaving 11 bases between. The DNA for the CDR3 is TGTGCCACCAGTGGTTCCCGGGGATCCTACGAGCAGTACTTC. Translated: CATSGSRGSYEQYF.

V is TRBV12-3 or TRBV12-4 and J is TRBJ2-1, with 11 bases lining up with TRBD2. J lost 2 bases, V lost 6 bases, and 6 bases had no gene match. The CDR3 is 16 amino acids. The CDR3 sequence: CASRPSGRSPYNEQFF. DNA of the CDR3: TGTGCCAGCAGGCCTAGCGGGAGGAGTCCCTACAATGAGCAGTTCTTC.

This clonotype was observed a handful of times. The V gene is TRBV11-2, the J gene TRBJ2-5; the D gene is possibly TRBD2 (6 bases). The CDR3 contains 15 residues. CDR1 is SGHAT and CDR2 is FQNNGV in the germline V gene. Trimming removed 2 bases at V and 0 bases at J, with 10 bases between. CDR3 residues: CASSLMGGYQETQYF. CDR3 in DNA: TGTGCCAGCAGCTTAATGGGAGGTTACCAAGAGACCCAGTACTTC.

DNA for the CDR3: TGTGCCAGCAGCCAAGGTCTAGCGGGAGGTGGGGGAGGTGAGCAGTTCTTC. It yields the protein CASSQGLAGGGGGEQFF. This chain uses TRBV3-1 with TRBJ2-1, with 11 bases that match TRBD2. The V gene end was trimmed by 1 base and the J gene end by 9 bases; junction bases not matched to a gene: 11. Per germline, CDR1 LGHDT and CDR2 YNNKEL (reference sequence). There are 17 residues in the CDR3.

This clonotype was counted at least ten times. The chain links TRBV28 to TRBJ2-1; 8 nucleotides match TRBD2. Germline assignment: CDR1 MDHEN and CDR2 SYDVKM. The CDR3 is 14 amino acids. V shed 3 bases and J 10 bases; nucleotides not matched to a gene: 8. This CDR3 is CASSFRAGAREQFF. In DNA form, the CDR3 reads TGTGCCAGCAGTTTTCGAGCGGGAGCGAGGGAGCAGTTCTTC.

This clonotype has at least ten counts. This chain links TRBV6-2 or TRBV6-3 with TRBJ1-2; possibly TRBD1 for D (6 bases). The CDR3 is 13 amino acids. Germline V gives CDR1 MNHEY, CDR2 SVGEGT. Trimming took off 11 bases at V and 0 bases at J, with 13 bases between the two ends. The CDR3 DNA follows: TGTGCCGTCCGGGACACAGCTAACTATGGCTACACCTTC. Translation gives CAVRDTANYGYTF.

The chain uses TRBV4-1 and TRBJ2-1, with D maybe TRBD2 (6 bases). The J call may be mistaken, given a closer DNA end match to TRBJ2-7. Germline CDR1 is MGHRA and CDR2 is YSYEKL. The CDR3 is 16 residues long. DNA of the CDR3: TGCGCCAGCAGCCAAGCCCCGGGACTGAACTACAATGAGCAGTACTTC. Encoded protein: CASSQAPGLNYNEQYF.